This TCR beta chain was observed in a study of blood T cell repertoires in COVID-19. This clone was seen a handful of times. The protocol was immunoSEQ multiplex PCR, while the TCRdb copy is restricted to in-frame clones and leaves out a portion. The sample lists about 100,000 clones; 70% to 90% were seen once. Sequencing input: peripheral blood. The clonotype comes from a human donor in a cohort sampled during active COVID-19.

The CDR3 is CASSPGTSGTGELFF. The CDR3 DNA follows: TGTGCCAGCAGTCCCGGGACTAGCGGCACCGGGGAGCTGTTTTTT. This chain connects TRBV6-5 to TRBJ2-2, with TRBD2 matching 11 bases. CDR1 is MNHEY, CDR2 SVGAGI, per germline. Trimming at V came to 5 bases and at J to 4 bases, leaving 3 bases not matched to a gene. This CDR3 is 15 amino acids long.